This T cell receptor beta chain originates from a study of yellow fever vaccine responses in identical twins. Findings and limits, study-wide: Twins' vaccine T cell responses were reported to seem partly convergent and partly personalized.

CDR3 length equals 14 residues. V lost 5 bases and J lost 3; bases outside the gene matches: 2. CDR1 is LNHNV and CDR2 is YYDKDF in the germline V gene (reference sequence). For this clonotype: The antigen is unknown.

TCRdb re-called the RT-PCR reads with MiXCR, one entry per CDR3 protein. The table includes 1,200 or so distinct CDR3 sequences, 84% detected once. This clonotype was sampled from a female donor who received the yellow fever vaccine. This specimen was T cells from blood (PBMCs), unsorted or a sorted subset (not recorded which), taken before or after yellow fever vaccination (not recorded which). This chain joins TRBV15 and TRBJ1-5; 9 bases match TRBD1. The CDR3 here is CATSWDRDNQPQHF. CDR3 in DNA: TGTGCCACCAGCTGGGACAGGGACAATCAGCCCCAGCATTTT.